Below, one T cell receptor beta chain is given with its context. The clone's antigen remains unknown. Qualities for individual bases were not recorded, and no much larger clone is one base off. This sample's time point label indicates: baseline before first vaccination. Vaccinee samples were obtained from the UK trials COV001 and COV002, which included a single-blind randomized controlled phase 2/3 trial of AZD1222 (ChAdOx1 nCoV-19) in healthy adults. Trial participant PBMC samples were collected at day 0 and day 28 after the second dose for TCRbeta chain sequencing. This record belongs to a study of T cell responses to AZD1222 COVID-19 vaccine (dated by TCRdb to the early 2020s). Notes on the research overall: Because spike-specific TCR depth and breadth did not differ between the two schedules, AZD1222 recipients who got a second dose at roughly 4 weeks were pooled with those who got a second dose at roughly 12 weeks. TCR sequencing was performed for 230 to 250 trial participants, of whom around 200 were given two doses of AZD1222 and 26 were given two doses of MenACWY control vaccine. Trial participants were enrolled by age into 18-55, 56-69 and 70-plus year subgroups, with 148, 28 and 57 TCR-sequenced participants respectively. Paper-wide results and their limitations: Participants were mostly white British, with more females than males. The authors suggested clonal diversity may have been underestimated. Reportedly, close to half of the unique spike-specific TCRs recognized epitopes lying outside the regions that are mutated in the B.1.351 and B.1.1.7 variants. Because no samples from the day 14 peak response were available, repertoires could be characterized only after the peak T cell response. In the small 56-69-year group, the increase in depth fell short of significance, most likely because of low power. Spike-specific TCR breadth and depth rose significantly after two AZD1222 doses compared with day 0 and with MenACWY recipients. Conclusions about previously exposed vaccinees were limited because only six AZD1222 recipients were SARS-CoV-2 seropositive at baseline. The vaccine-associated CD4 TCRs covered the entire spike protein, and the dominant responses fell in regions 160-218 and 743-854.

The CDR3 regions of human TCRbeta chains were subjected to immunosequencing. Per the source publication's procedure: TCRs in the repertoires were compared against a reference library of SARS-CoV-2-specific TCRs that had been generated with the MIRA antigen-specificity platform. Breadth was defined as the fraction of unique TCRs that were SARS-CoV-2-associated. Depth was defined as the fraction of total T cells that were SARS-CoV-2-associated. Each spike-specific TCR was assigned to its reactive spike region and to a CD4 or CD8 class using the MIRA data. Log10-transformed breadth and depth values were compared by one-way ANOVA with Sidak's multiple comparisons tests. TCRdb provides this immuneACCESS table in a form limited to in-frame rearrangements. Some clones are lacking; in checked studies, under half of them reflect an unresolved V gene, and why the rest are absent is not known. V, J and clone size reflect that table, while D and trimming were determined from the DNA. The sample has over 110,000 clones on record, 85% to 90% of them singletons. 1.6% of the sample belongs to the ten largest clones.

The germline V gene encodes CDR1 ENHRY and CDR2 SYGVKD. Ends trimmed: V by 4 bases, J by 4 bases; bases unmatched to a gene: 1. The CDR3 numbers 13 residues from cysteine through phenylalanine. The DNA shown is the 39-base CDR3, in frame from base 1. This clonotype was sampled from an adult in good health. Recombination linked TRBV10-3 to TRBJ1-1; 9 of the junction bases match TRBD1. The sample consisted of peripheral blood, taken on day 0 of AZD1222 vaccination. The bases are TGTGCCATCAGTGGACAGGGGGGCACTGAAGCTTTCTTT. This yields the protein CAISGQGGTEAFF.